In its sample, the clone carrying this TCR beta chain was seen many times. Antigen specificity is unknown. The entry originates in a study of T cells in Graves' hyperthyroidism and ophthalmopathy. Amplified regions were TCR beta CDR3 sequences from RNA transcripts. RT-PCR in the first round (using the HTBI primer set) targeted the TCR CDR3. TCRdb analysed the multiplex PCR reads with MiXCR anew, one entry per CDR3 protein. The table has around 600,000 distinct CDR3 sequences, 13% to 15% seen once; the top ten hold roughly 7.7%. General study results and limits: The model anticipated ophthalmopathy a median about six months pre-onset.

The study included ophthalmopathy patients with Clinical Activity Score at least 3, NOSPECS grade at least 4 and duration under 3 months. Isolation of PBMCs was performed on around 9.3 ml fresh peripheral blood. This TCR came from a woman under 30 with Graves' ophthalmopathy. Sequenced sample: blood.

CDR3 amino acids: CASKGTSGGDTQYF. CDR3 nucleotide sequence: TGTGCCAGCAAAGGGACTAGCGGGGGGGATACGCAGTATTTT. The J gene is TRBJ2-3, the V gene TRBV2; 15 nucleotides align to TRBD2. From germline, CDR1 is SNHLY and CDR2 FYNNEI. This CDR3 region has 14 residues. After removal of 7 bases from V and 6 bases from J, the junction contained 2 bases not matched to a gene.